This T cell receptor beta chain is drawn from a study of early stage breast cancer tumors. Overall study: Around 10-fold was the mean read coverage per sample.

Sequenced by immunoSEQ multiplex PCR; TCRdb stores in-frame clones only, minus some. The table lists nearly 70,000 clones, 65% to 85% of them singletons. Study conclusions and caveats: Tumors had approximately 2.5-fold higher T cell density and higher clonality than adjacent normal breast tissue. Most shared enriched TCRB sequences were commonly generated ones.

As regards this clone: Its antigen is not identified.

Sequencing was carried out using blood. The clonotype originates from a person in their 40s with breast cancer.

The CDR3 here is CASSHINLISTDTQYF. The CDR3 nucleotides read TGCGCCAGCAGCCACATAAACCTGATTAGCACAGATACGCAGTATTTT. The chain has TRBV4-1 and TRBJ2-3, with unresolved D. The CDR3 runs 16 residues. CDR1 is MGHRA, CDR2 YSYEKL, per germline. V dropped 3 bases and J dropped 0 bases, with 13 bases sitting between them.